Described below is a single TCR beta chain sequence and its context. cDNA prepared by RNA extraction and subsequent reverse transcription served as the template for sequencing. Some clones are missing from TCRdb's copy, which holds only in-frame ones; the method was immunoSEQ multiplex PCR. The table includes 140,000 to 150,000 clones, roughly 64% detected once. This sample is drawn from a study of CD8+ T cells in alopecia areata. Background on the study: Treated patients received oral tofacitinib, 5 to 10 mg twice daily.

Patients with alopecia areata provided lesional scalp punch biopsies as well as peripheral blood. T lymphocytes (CD4+ and CD8+) were sorted from PBMCs. This TCR came from a human donor with alopecia areata. Sample: CD4+ T cells sorted from blood, taken at week 0.

The CDR3 spells CAISVKGSGLTYNEQFF. CDR3 nucleotide sequence: TGTGCCATCAGTGTCAAGGGTAGCGGCTTAACCTACAATGAGCAGTTCTTC. The chain employs TRBV10-3 and TRBJ2-1, with a tentative D call TRBD2 (6 bases). V gave up 4 bases and J gave up 2 bases, with 18 bases separating them. Germline CDR1 ENHRY, CDR2 SYGVKD. The CDR3 runs to 17 residues.